One and the same sample provided the 2 T cell receptor beta chains below, sequenced in a study of shared clonotypes between healthy human individuals. Clones were sequenced by immunoSEQ multiplex PCR, and TCRdb holds only the in-frame ones, with some missing. The table shows about a million clones, with around 77% occurring only once. The sequencing input was memory CD4+ T cells from PBMCs. Subset given: CD45RA-negative fraction. These TCRs come from a young man in good health. Some clones in this sample may be carry-over from other donors' samples.

This chain links TRBV30 with TRBJ2-6; D remains ambiguous. Trimming took 5 bases from V and 2 from J, leaving 16 bases between them. There are 16 residues in the CDR3. Germline values: CDR1 GTSNPN, CDR2 SVGIG (reference sequence). CDR3 DNA: TGTGCCTGGTCGACATATGGGTTTGCTGGGGCCAACGTCCTGACTTTC. The encoded protein is CAWSTYGFAGANVLTF.

The genes are TRBV7-8 and TRBJ1-2; D remains unclear. Trimming removed 7 bases at V and 4 bases at J, with 19 bases between. The CDR3 is made up of 15 amino acids. CDR1 and CDR2 (germline): SGHVS, FQNEAQ. The CDR3 nucleotides read TGTGCCAGCAAACCCAGTCCGGAGGGCCTCTATGGCTACACCTTC. Its protein product is CASKPSPEGLYGYTF.